The entry below gives a single T cell receptor beta chain sequence along with its context. The sample originates from a study of blood T cells in healthy people across ages. The overall study: About one barcoded beta molecule per two T cells was the capture yield of template switching.

With a J-beta primer mix and a sample-barcoded 5' primer, a second PCR ran about 6 to 11 cycles. Each cDNA molecule carried a tag from a template-switch adaptor that contained 12 random nucleotides. TCRdb processed the 5' RACE reads anew with MiXCR; each CDR3 protein has one entry. The sample includes more than 1,400,000 distinct CDR3 sequences, roughly 40% of them seen just once. CDR3 length equals 14 residues. Germline V CDR1 and CDR2: LNHNV, YYDKDF (reference sequence). Trimming removed 9 bases at V and 5 bases at J, with 16 bases between. This receptor was identified in a woman younger than 30 in good health. The sequenced sample consisted of blood. The chain links TRBV15 to TRBJ2-2, with D perhaps TRBD2 (7 bases). The CDR3: CATSHREGTGELFF. The CDR3 DNA reads TGTGCCACTAGTCACAGGGAGGGGACCGGGGAGCTGTTTTTT.